This T cell receptor beta chain emerged from a study of blood T cell repertoires in COVID-19. Overall study: Spain, Italy and the United States supplied samples that represented acute and convalescent COVID-19. PBMCs, B-cell-depleted T cells, or T cells provided the cDNA or gDNA that made up the material.

CDR1 SQVTM and CDR2 ANQGSEA come from the germline V gene. The CDR3 extends over 11 amino acids. V was trimmed by 6 bases and J by 7 bases, leaving 9 bases between them. Authors' processing steps: Estimated nucleated cell counts came from reference gene primer amplification. Assay: immunoSEQ multiplex PCR; the TCRdb copy retains only in-frame clones and omits some. The D gene and trimming were derived from the DNA, and the V and J assignments and clone size from that table. This table has about 140,000 clones, about 86% appearing once. The clonotype originates from a woman aged 55-70 years with acute or convalescent COVID-19. This chain joins TRBV29-1 and TRBJ1-4; the D is unclear. The sequenced sample consisted of peripheral blood. The CDR3 sequence: CSVGAGEKLFF. CDR3 nucleotides: TGCAGCGTGGGAGCGGGTGAAAAACTGTTTTTT. The entire variable domain, with the rest obtained from reference TRBV29-1 and TRBJ1-4, is as follows: SAVISQKPSRDICQRGTSLTIQCQVDSQVTMMFWYRQQPGQSLTLIATANQGSEATYESGFVIDKFPISRPNLTFSTLTVSNMSPEDSSIYLCSVGAGEKLFFGSGTQLSVL.